This T cell receptor (beta chain) was identified during a study of CD4 T cells in relation to SARS-CoV-2 and coronaviruses. The table came from immunoSEQ multiplex PCR; TCRdb's copy has only in-frame clones and leaves some out. The table shows about 43,000 clones, with over 75% occurring only once. CDR1 and CDR2 from the germline V gene are SGDLS and YYNGEE. Trimming left V 5 bases short and J 4 bases short, with 13 bases between. The CDR3 runs to 14 residues. In the case of this clone: Its antigen remains unknown.

Sequences were obtained from naive CD4+ T cells from PBMCs, cultured in vitro. Subset of the sample: naive CD4+ T cells isolated by negative enrichment. The chain uses TRBV9 and TRBJ1-3, with D possibly being TRBD1 (6 bases). The sequence was collected from an adult with COVID-19. CDR3 sequence reads: CASSARGAGNTIYF. Here the CDR3 DNA reads TGTGCCAGCAGTGCCAGGGGCGCGGGAAACACCATATATTTT.